This TCR beta chain originates from a study of T cell clones after liver transplantation. Looking at the study overall: Patients counted as tolerant after at least one year off all immunosuppression, enzymes not exceeding twice normal.

Sequenced by immunoSEQ multiplex PCR; TCRdb stores in-frame clones only, minus some. The data show around 20,000 clones, approximately 89% seen once. This CDR3 is built from 17 residues. V shed 6 bases, J shed 5 bases, and the junction held 14 bases outside the gene matches. The germline gives CDR1 SGHDT, CDR2 YYEEEE. The sequence came from a human donor who received a liver transplant. The sequences come from CD8+ T cells from blood, collected before liver transplant. The rearrangement uses TRBV5-6 and TRBJ2-3; 11 nucleotides agree with TRBD2. DNA for the CDR3: TGTGCCAGCACCCCCCCCGGTAGCGGGAGGGCCGTAGATACGCAGTATTTT. This translates into CASTPPGSGRAVDTQYF. The complete variable domain, with remaining parts taken from reference TRBV5-6 and TRBJ2-3, reads DAGVTQSPTHLIKTRGQQVTLRCSPKSGHDTVSWYQQALGQGPQFIFQYYEEEERQRGNFPDRFSGHQFPNYSSELNVNALLLGDSALYLCASTPPGSGRAVDTQYFGPGTRLTVL.